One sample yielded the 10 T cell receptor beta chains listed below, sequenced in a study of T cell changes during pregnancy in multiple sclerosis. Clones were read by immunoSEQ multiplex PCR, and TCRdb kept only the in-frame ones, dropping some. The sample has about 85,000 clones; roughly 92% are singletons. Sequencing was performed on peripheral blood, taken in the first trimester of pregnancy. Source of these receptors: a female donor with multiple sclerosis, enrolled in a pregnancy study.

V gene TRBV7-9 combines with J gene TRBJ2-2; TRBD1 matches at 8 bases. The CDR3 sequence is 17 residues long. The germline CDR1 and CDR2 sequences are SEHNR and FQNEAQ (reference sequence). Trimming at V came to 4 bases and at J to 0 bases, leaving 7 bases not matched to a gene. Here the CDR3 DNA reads TGTGCCAGCAGCTCCGGGACAGGCGCAGCGAACACCGGGGAGCTGTTTTTT. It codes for CASSSGTGAANTGELFF.

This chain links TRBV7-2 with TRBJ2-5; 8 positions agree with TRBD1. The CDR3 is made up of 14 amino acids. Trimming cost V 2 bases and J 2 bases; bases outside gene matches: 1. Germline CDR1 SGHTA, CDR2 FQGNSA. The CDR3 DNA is TGTGCCAGCAGCTTACGGACAGGGCAAGAGACCCAGTACTTC. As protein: CASSLRTGQETQYF.

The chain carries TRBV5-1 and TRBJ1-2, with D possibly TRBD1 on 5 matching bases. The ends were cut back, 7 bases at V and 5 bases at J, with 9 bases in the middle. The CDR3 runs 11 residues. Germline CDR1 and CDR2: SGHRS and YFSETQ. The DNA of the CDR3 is TGCGCCAGCGGGACTTTATATGGCTACACCTTC. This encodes CASGTLYGYTF.

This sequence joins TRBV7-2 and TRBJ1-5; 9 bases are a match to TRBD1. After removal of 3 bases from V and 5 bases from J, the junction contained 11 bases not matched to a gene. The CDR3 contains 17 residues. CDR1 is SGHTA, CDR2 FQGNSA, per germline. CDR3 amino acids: CASSLKSQGANHQPQHF. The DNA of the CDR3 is TGTGCCAGCAGCTTGAAGTCACAGGGGGCGAATCATCAGCCCCAGCATTTT.

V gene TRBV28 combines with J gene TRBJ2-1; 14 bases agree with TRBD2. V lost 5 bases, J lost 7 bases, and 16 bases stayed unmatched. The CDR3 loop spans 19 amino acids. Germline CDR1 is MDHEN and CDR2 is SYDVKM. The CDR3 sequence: CASSQTSGRAPRLRNEQFF. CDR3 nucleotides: TGTGCCAGCAGTCAGACTAGCGGGAGGGCCCCACGCCTGAGAAATGAGCAGTTCTTC.

CDR3 loop: CASSLVAGSTDTQYF. The CDR3 DNA reads as TGCGCCAGCAGCTTGGTGGCGGGGAGCACAGATACGCAGTATTTT. The V and J genes are TRBV5-1 and TRBJ2-3; D might be TRBD2 (6 bases). Germline lookup yields CDR1 SGHRS and CDR2 YFSETQ. The CDR3 is 15 amino acids. The germline V and J ends were trimmed by 0 bases and 0 bases, with 8 bases remaining between them.

The CDR3 DNA follows: TGTGCCAGCAATAGGGACAGGTTGACCGGGGAGCTGTTTTTT. Residues: CASNRDRLTGELFF. The chain recombines TRBV14 with TRBJ2-2; 8 positions agree with TRBD1. This CDR3 has 14 amino acids. Trimming took 7 bases from V and 5 from J; bases not matched to a gene: 6. Per germline, CDR1 SGHDN and CDR2 FVKESK. The full variable domain, rest sourced from reference TRBV14 and TRBJ2-2, is EAGVTQFPSHSVIEKGQTVTLRCDPISGHDNLYWYRRVMGKEIKFLLHFVKESKQDESGMPNNRFLAERTGGTYSTLKVQPAELEDSGVYFCASNRDRLTGELFFGEGSRLTVL.

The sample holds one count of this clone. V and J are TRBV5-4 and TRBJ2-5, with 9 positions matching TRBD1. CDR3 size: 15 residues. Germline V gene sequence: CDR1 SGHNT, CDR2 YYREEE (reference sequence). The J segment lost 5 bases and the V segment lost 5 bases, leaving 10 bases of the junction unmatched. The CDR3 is CASSHTGGSRETQYF. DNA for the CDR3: TGTGCCAGCAGTCACACAGGGGGCAGTCGGGAGACCCAGTACTTC.

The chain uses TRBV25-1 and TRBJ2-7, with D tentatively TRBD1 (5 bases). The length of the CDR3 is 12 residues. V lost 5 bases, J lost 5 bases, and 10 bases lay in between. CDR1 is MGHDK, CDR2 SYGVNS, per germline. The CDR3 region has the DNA TGTGCCAGCAGTAGGGGCCTAGACGAGCAGTACTTC. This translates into CASSRGLDEQYF.

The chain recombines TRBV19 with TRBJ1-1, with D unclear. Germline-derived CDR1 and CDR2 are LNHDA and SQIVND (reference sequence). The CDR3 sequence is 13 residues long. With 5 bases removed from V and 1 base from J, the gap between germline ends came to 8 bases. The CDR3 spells CASSFGRNTEAFF. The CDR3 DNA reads TGTGCCAGTAGTTTTGGGAGGAACACTGAAGCTTTCTTT.